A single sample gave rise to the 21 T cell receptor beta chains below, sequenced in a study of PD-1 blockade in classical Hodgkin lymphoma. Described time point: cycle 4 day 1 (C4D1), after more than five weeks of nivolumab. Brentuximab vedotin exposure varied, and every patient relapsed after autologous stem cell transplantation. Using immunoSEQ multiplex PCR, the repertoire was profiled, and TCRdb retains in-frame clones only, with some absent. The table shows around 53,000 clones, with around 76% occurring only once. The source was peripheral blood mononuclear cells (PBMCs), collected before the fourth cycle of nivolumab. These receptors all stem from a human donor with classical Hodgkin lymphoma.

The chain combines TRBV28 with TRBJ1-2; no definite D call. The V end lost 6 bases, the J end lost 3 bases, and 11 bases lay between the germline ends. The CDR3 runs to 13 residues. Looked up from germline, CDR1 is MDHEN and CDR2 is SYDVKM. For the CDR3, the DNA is TGTGCCAGCAGCCTGGCTATTCACTATGGCTACACCTTC. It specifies CASSLAIHYGYTF.

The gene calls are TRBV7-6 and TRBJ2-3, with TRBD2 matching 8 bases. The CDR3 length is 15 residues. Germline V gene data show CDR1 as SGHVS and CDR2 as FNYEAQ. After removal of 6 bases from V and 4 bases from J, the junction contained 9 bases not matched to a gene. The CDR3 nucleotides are TGTGCCAGCAGTCCGGGGGGGCTAATCCCAGATACGCAGTATTTT. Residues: CASSPGGLIPDTQYF.

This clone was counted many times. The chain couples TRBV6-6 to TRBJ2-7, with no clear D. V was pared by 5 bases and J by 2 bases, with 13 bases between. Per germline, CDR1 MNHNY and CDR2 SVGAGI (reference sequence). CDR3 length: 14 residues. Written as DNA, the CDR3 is TGTGCCAGCAGTCCCCTGCCGGGTACCTACGAGCAGTACTTC. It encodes CASSPLPGTYEQYF.

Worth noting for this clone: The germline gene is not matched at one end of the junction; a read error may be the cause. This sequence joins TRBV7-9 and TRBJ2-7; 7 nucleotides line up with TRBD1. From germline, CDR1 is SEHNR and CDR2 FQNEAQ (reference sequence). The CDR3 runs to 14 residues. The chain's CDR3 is CASSIRDSSSEQYF. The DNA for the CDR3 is TGTGCCAGCAGCATCCGGGACAGCTCCTCCGAGCAGTACTTC.

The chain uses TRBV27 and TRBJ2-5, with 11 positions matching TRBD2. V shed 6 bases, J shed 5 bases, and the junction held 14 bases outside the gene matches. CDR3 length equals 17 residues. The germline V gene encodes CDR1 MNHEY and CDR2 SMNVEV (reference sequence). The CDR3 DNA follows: TGTGCCAGCAGCGCCGCCAGAACTAGCGGGAGTCGTGAGACCCAGTACTTC. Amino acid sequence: CASSAARTSGSRETQYF.

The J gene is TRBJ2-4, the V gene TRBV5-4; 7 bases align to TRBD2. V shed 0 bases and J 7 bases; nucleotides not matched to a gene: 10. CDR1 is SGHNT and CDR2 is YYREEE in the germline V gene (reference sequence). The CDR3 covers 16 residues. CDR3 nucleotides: TGTGCCAGCAGCTTGGGAGCGGGGAGGGGAGGGAACATTCAGTACTTC. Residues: CASSLGAGRGGNIQYF.

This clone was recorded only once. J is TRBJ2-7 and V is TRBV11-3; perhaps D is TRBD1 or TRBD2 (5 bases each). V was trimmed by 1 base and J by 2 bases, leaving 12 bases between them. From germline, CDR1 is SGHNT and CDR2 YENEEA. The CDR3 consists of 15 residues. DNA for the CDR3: TGTGCCAGCAGCTTAGCTGTCGGGACCACCTACGAGCAGTACTTC. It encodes CASSLAVGTTYEQYF.

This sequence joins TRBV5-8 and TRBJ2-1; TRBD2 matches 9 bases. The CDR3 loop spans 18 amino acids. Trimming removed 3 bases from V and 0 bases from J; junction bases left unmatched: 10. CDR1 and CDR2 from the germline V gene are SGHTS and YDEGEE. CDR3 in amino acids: CASSSRSGSPYSYNEQFF. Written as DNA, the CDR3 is TGTGCCAGCAGCTCACGTAGCGGGAGCCCCTACTCCTACAATGAGCAGTTCTTC.

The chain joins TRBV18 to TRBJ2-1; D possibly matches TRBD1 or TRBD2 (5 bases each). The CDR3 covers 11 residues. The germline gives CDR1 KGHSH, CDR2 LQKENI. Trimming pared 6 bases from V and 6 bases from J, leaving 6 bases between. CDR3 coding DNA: TGTGCCAGCTCGGGACCCAATGAGCAGTTCTTC. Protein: CASSGPNEQFF.

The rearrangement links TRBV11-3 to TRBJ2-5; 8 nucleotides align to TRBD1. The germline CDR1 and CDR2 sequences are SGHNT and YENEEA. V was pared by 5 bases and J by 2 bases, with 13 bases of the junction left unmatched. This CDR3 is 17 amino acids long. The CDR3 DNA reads TGTGCCAGCAGCCCTATGACAGGGGCTAATTCTCAAGAGACCCAGTACTTC. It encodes CASSPMTGANSQETQYF.

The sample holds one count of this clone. This CDR3 is CASSATGGTYEQYF. CDR3 coding DNA: TGTGCCAGCAGCGCCACCGGGGGGACCTACGAGCAGTACTTC. The rearrangement joins TRBV9 to TRBJ2-5, with 7 bases fitting TRBD2. With the DNA end fitting TRBJ2-7 better, the J assignment may be wrong. CDR1 and CDR2 from the germline V gene are SGDLS and YYNGEE. CDR3 length equals 14 residues.

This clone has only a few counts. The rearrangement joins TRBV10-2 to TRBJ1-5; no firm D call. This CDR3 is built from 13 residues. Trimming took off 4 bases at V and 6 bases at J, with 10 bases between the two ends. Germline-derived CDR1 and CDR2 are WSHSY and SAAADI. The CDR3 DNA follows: TGCGCCAGCAGTGTGATTAAAGCTCAGCCCCAGCATTTT. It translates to CASSVIKAQPQHF.

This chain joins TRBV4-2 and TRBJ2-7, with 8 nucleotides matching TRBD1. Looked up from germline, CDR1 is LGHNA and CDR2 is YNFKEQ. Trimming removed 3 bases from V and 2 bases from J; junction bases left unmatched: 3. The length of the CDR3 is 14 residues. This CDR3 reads CASSQTGVTYEQYF. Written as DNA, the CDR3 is TGTGCCAGCAGCCAGACAGGGGTTACCTACGAGCAGTACTTC.

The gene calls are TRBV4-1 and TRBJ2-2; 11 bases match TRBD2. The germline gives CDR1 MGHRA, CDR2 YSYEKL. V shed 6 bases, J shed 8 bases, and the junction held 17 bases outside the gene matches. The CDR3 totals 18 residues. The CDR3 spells CASSQRFAGTSGRGELFF. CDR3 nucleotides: TGCGCCAGCAGTCAAAGATTCGCCGGGACTAGCGGCAGGGGGGAGCTGTTTTTT.

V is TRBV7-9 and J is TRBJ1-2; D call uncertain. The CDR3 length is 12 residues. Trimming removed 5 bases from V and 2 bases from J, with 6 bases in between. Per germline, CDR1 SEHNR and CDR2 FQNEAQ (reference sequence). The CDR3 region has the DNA TGTGCCAGCAGCCCGTCAAACTATGGCTACACCTTC. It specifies CASSPSNYGYTF.

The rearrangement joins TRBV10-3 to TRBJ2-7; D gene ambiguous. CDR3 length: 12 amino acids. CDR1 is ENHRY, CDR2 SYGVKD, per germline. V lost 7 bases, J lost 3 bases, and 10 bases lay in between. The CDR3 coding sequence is TGTGCCATCACTAATACAAACTACGAGCAGTACTTC. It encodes CAITNTNYEQYF.

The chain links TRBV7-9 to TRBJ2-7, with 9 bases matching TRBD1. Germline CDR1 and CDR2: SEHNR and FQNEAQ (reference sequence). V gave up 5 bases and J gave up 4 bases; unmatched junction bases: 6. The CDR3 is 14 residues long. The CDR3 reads CASSPGQGRYEQYF. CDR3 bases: TGTGCCAGCAGCCCGGGACAGGGAAGGTACGAGCAGTACTTC.

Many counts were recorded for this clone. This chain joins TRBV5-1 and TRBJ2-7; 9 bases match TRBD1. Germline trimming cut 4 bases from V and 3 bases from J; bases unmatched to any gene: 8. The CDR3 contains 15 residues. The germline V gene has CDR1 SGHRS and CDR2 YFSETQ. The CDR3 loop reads CASSPGGTGIYEQYF. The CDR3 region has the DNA TGCGCCAGCAGCCCGGGCGGGACAGGGATCTACGAGCAGTACTTC.

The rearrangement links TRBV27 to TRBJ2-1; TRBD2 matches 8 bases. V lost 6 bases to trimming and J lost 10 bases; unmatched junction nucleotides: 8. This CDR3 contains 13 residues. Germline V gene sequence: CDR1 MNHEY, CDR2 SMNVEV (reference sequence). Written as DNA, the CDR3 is TGTGCCAGCAGACCCTCGGGGGGGAGGGAGCAGTTCTTC. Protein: CASRPSGGREQFF.

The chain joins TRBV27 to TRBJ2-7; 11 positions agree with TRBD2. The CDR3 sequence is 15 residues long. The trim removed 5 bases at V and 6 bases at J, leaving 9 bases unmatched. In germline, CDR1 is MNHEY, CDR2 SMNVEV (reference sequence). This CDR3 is CASSPVAGGRFEQYF. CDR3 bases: TGTGCCAGCAGTCCAGTAGCGGGAGGGAGGTTCGAGCAGTACTTC.

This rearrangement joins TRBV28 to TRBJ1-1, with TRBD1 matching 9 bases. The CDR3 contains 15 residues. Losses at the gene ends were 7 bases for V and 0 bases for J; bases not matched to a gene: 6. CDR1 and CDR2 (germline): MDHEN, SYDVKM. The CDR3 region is CASTRTGDLNTEAFF. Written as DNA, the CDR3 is TGTGCCAGCACTAGGACAGGGGACCTGAACACTGAAGCTTTCTTT.